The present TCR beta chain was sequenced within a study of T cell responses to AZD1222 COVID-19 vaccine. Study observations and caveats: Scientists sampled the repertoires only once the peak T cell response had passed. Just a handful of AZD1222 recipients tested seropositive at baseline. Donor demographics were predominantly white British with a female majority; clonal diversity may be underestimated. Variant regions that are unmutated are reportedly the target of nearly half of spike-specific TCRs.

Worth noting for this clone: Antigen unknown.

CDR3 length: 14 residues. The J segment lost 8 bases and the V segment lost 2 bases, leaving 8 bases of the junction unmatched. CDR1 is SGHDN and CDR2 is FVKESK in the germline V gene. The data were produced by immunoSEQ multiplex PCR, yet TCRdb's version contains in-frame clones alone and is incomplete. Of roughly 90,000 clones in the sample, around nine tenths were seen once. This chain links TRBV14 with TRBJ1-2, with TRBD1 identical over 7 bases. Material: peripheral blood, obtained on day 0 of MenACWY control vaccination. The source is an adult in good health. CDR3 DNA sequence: TGTGCCAGCAGCCAATCAGGGGGGCGAGGCGGCTACACCTTC. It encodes CASSQSGGRGGYTF.